These 24 T cell receptor beta chains originate from one sample sequenced in a study of a mutant IDH1 vaccine in newly diagnosed glioma. TCRdb's copy holds only in-frame clones and misses some; the assay was immunoSEQ multiplex PCR. The table lists tens of thousands of clones, about 80% of them singletons. This sample's time point: week 23, last vaccination. Each dose of the vaccine consisted of 300 ug of mutant IDH1 20-mer peptide, with topical imiquimod. These TCRs' antigens remain unknown. This sample comprised PBMCs, obtained from a glioma patient whose treatment included an IDH1 peptide vaccine. The receptors were gathered from a middle-aged man with glioma.

The chain links TRBV19 to TRBJ1-2, with D maybe TRBD1 (5 bases). Trimming cost V 1 base and J 2 bases, with 17 bases left between them. The germline gives CDR1 LNHDA, CDR2 SQIVND (reference sequence). The CDR3 sequence is 17 residues long. The CDR3 nucleotides read TGTGCCAGTAGTATAGGAATATCGGGGACGATGAACTATGGCTACACCTTC. Protein: CASSIGISGTMNYGYTF.

The rearrangement uses TRBV6-5 and TRBJ2-7; D perhaps matches TRBD2 (5 bases). The CDR3 has 13 residues. The ends were cut back, 2 bases at V and 5 bases at J, with 10 bases in the middle. Germline V gene data show CDR1 as MNHEY and CDR2 as SVGAGI. The CDR3 DNA follows: TGTGCCAGCAGTTACACGGGGTCCCACGAGCAGTACTTC. Translated: CASSYTGSHEQYF.

The V gene is TRBV5-1, the J gene TRBJ2-3; TRBD1 aligns across 7 bases. Germline V lookup: CDR1 SGHRS, CDR2 YFSETQ. The CDR3 length is 17 residues. Losses at the gene ends were 4 bases for V and 0 bases for J; bases not matched to a gene: 11. CDR3 bases: TGCGCCAGCAGCCAACAGACAGGGCTTTCTAGCACAGATACGCAGTATTTT. Its protein product is CASSQQTGLSSTDTQYF.

CDR3 loop: CASSSNAGGGPAFF. The CDR3 nucleotides are TGTGCCAGCAGCTCAAACGCCGGGGGGGGCCCGGCTTTCTTT. The V call is TRBV7-2, the J call TRBJ1-1, with D tentatively TRBD1 (6 bases). V lost 4 bases to trimming and J lost 11 bases, with 20 bases between them. Germline-derived CDR1 and CDR2 are SGHTA and FQGNSA. The CDR3 consists of 14 residues.

The chain recombines TRBV10-2 with TRBJ2-3; D is undetermined. V lost 4 bases and J 5 bases, leaving 16 bases between the germline ends. The CDR3 totals 15 residues. Germline loops: CDR1 WSHSY, CDR2 SAAADI. The CDR3 loop is CASSVAATIGDTQYF. The CDR3 bases are TGCGCCAGCAGTGTGGCAGCCACTATTGGAGATACGCAGTATTTT.

The chain has TRBV29-1 and TRBJ2-1; D not certain. Trimming removed 2 bases at V and 6 bases at J, with 2 bases between. This CDR3 is 10 amino acids long. Per the germline V gene, CDR1 is SQVTM and CDR2 is ANQGSEA. The chain's CDR3 is CSVETNEQFF. CDR3 sequence (DNA): TGCAGCGTTGAAACCAATGAGCAGTTCTTC.

J is TRBJ2-7 and V is TRBV2, with 9 bases identical to TRBD1. Germline V gene data show CDR1 as SNHLY and CDR2 as FYNNEI. The CDR3 is 14 residues long. With V trimmed by 7 bases and J by 2 bases, 6 bases remained unmatched. The chain's CDR3 is CASTSGQGTYEQYF. Here the CDR3 DNA reads TGTGCCAGCACCTCCGGACAGGGGACCTACGAGCAGTACTTC.

The rearrangement uses TRBV4-1 and TRBJ2-7; TRBD2 aligns across 8 bases. The V segment lost 4 bases and the J segment 1 base; nucleotides outside the gene matches: 6. The CDR3 is 15 amino acids. From germline, CDR1 is MGHRA and CDR2 YSYEKL. Here the CDR3 DNA reads TGCGCCAGCAGCCTGAGACTAGCGAGTTCCTACGAGCAGTACTTC. Encoded protein: CASSLRLASSYEQYF.

This chain connects TRBV6-4 to TRBJ1-3; 7 bases line up with TRBD1. CDR3 length: 15 amino acids. Germline lookup yields CDR1 MRHNA and CDR2 SNTAGT. With V trimmed by 2 bases and J by 4 bases, 5 bases remained unmatched. The CDR3 reads CASSDRGQVGNTIYF. The CDR3 DNA sequence: TGTGCCAGCAGTGACAGGGGGCAAGTGGGAAACACCATATATTTT.

This clone appeared once. Written as DNA, the CDR3 is TGTGCCAGCAAGAGTTTTGGGACGGAATCTAATTCACCCCTCCACTTT. Protein: CASKSFGTESNSPLHF. The gene calls are TRBV2 and TRBJ1-6, with D perhaps matching TRBD1 (5 bases). Germline CDR1 and CDR2: SNHLY and FYNNEI. The CDR3 runs to 16 residues. Trimming removed 7 bases from V and 6 bases from J, with 19 bases in between.

A single count supports this clone. This chain connects TRBV5-1 to TRBJ2-7; D is undetermined. The CDR3 extends over 12 amino acids. Trimming cost V 0 bases and J 6 bases, with 7 bases left between them. Germline CDR1 reads SGHRS; CDR2 reads YFSETQ. The CDR3 DNA is TGCGCCAGCAGCTTGGCCGGGCTCGAGCAGTACTTC. Its translation: CASSLAGLEQYF.

This sequence joins TRBV2 and TRBJ2-7; no definite D call. Germline V gene lookup returns CDR1 SNHLY and CDR2 FYNNEI. Trimming removed 5 bases at V and 0 bases at J, with 5 bases between. The CDR3 sequence is 12 residues long. In DNA, the CDR3 is TGTGCCAGCAGTAGGGACTCCTACGAGCAGTACTTC. As protein: CASSRDSYEQYF.

The V call is TRBV6-6, the J call TRBJ2-1; 8 positions agree with TRBD1. The CDR3 runs 15 residues. The germline CDR1 and CDR2 sequences are MNHNY and SVGAGI (reference sequence). Trimming took 2 bases from V and 5 from J; bases not matched to a gene: 5. The CDR3 reads CASSYAGTGDNEQFF. The CDR3 DNA reads TGTGCCAGCAGTTACGCCGGGACAGGAGACAATGAGCAGTTCTTC.

V and J are TRBV29-1 and TRBJ2-5, with D tentatively TRBD1 (5 bases). This CDR3 region has 14 residues. Germline lookup yields CDR1 SQVTM and CDR2 ANQGSEA. V was pared by 1 base and J by 5 bases, with 14 bases between. The CDR3 DNA reads TGCAGCGTTGAAGCAGGGTCTCAATGGGAGACCCAGTACTTC. Its translation is CSVEAGSQWETQYF.

This sequence joins TRBV5-4 and TRBJ2-1, with 10 bases aligning to TRBD1. The V gene end was trimmed by 0 bases and the J gene end by 2 bases; junction bases not matched to a gene: 2. CDR1 and CDR2 (germline): SGHNT, YYREEE (reference sequence). The CDR3 runs to 16 residues. In DNA form, the CDR3 reads TGTGCCAGCAGCTTGGGACAGGGGGCGCCCTACAATGAGCAGTTCTTC. Protein sequence: CASSLGQGAPYNEQFF. Full variable domain (outside the CDR3, taken from reference TRBV5-4 and TRBJ2-1): ETGVTQSPTHLIKTRGQQVTLRCSSQSGHNTVSWYQQALGQGPQFIFQYYREEENGRGNFPPRFSGLQFPNYSSELNVNALELDDSALYLCASSLGQGAPYNEQFFGPGTRLTVL.

The chain combines TRBV14 with TRBJ2-2; 7 bases are a match to TRBD2. V was clipped by 1 base and J by 8 bases; unmatched bases: 4. The CDR3 covers 14 residues. The germline CDR1 and CDR2 sequences are SGHDN and FVKESK. The CDR3 protein is CASSQAAGKGELFF. CDR3 nucleotide sequence: TGTGCCAGCAGCCAAGCAGCGGGGAAAGGGGAGCTGTTTTTT.

The chain uses TRBV5-1 and TRBJ2-1, with TRBD2 matching 8 bases. The CDR3 is 14 residues long. In germline, CDR1 is SGHRS, CDR2 YFSETQ. V was clipped by 4 bases and J by 7 bases; unmatched bases: 7. The CDR3 nucleotides read TGCGCCAGCAGCCTCGGACTAGCCGCTAATGAGCAGTTCTTC. Residues: CASSLGLAANEQFF.

J is TRBJ2-7 and V is TRBV13; 8 bases agree with TRBD1. CDR3 length equals 14 residues. The trim removed 5 bases at V and 0 bases at J, leaving 3 bases unmatched. Germline V gene data show CDR1 as PRHDT and CDR2 as FYEKMQ (reference sequence). DNA for the CDR3: TGTGCCAGCAGCGCGGGACAGGACTCCTACGAGCAGTACTTC. Protein: CASSAGQDSYEQYF.

The rearrangement uses TRBV19 and TRBJ1-2, with TRBD1 matching 8 bases. The CDR3 length is 14 residues. Losses at the gene ends were 6 bases for V and 4 bases for J; bases not matched to a gene: 7. Germline lookup yields CDR1 LNHDA and CDR2 SQIVND (reference sequence). The CDR3 region is CASRRTGTGYGYTF. The CDR3 nucleotides read TGTGCCAGTAGGAGAACCGGGACAGGCTATGGCTACACCTTC.

CDR3 nucleotides: TGTGCCAGCAGCTTAGATAAGGAGACCCAGTACTTC. The encoded protein is CASSLDKETQYF. The chain carries TRBV11-2 and TRBJ2-5, with D uncertain. The V end lost 0 bases, the J end lost 5 bases, and 4 bases lay between the germline ends. There are 12 residues in the CDR3. Germline V gene data show CDR1 as SGHAT and CDR2 as FQNNGV.

The V gene is TRBV19, the J gene TRBJ2-4, with 7 bases that match TRBD2. Germline trimming cut 2 bases from V and 5 bases from J; bases unmatched to any gene: 6. CDR3 length: 15 amino acids. CDR1 is LNHDA, CDR2 SQIVND, per germline (reference sequence). CDR3 sequence reads: CASSIKGGVQNIQYF. The DNA for the CDR3 is TGTGCCAGTAGTATAAAGGGAGGGGTGCAAAACATTCAGTACTTC.

This chain links TRBV2 with TRBJ1-2; tentatively, D is TRBD1 (5 bases). This CDR3 contains 13 residues. V lost 6 bases and J 1 base, leaving 9 bases between the germline ends. CDR1 is SNHLY and CDR2 is FYNNEI in the germline V gene. CDR3 sequence reads: CASSRAVNYGYTF. CDR3 DNA sequence: TGTGCCAGCAGCAGGGCCGTTAACTATGGCTACACCTTC. Full variable domain (outside the CDR3, taken from reference TRBV2 and TRBJ1-2): EPEVTQTPSHQVTQMGQEVILRCVPISNHLYFYWYRQILGQKVEFLVSFYNNEISEKSEIFDDQFSVERPDGSNFTLKIRSTKLEDSAMYFCASSRAVNYGYTFGSGTRLTVV.

The chain has TRBV6-6 and TRBJ1-1; D is possibly TRBD1 (5 bases). CDR3 size: 14 residues. Germline CDR1 reads MNHNY; CDR2 reads SVGAGI (reference sequence). V lost 5 bases, J lost 0 bases, and 10 bases lay in between. The CDR3 DNA reads as TGTGCCAGCAGTCCTGGGACGGTGAACACTGAAGCTTTCTTT. It specifies CASSPGTVNTEAFF.

This clone appeared a few times. The gene calls are TRBV2 and TRBJ2-5; TRBD1 agrees at 10 bases. The germline gives CDR1 SNHLY, CDR2 FYNNEI. This CDR3 comprises 15 residues. Trimming at V came to 6 bases and at J to 6 bases, leaving 10 bases not matched to a gene. The CDR3 nucleotides are TGTGCCAGCAGGACCGGGACAGGGGCTGAAAAGACCCAGTACTTC. Its translation: CASRTGTGAEKTQYF.